The sequence of this TCR beta chain was determined in a study of response to subunit inactivated influenza vaccine. CDR1 and CDR2 from the germline V gene are SNHLY and FYNNEI. The CDR3 is 12 residues long. Findings of the study overall: There was a suggestion from the authors that each seasonal influenza vaccination recruits few new T cells.

MiXCR, run by TCRdb on the RT-PCR reads, gives a single entry per CDR3 protein. The repertoire consists of about 530,000 distinct CDR3 sequences, with 10% to 15% occurring once and the leading ten covering under 15%. Turning to this clonotype: Its antigen is still unknown. At one boundary the junction diverges from the germline segment, which might be a read error.

This sample comprised PBMCs from blood, obtained roughly 6 weeks after vaccination. The V call is TRBV2, the J call TRBJ2-1; D is possibly TRBD1 (6 bases). The receptor's source is a man aged 45-65 years who received an inactivated influenza vaccine. For the CDR3, the DNA is TGTGCCAGCAGTGTACGGAACAGGGAATTAATCTTC. This sequence encodes CASSVRNRELIF. The whole variable domain, filled in from reference TRBV2 and TRBJ2-1, reads EPEVTQTPSHQVTQMGQEVILRCVPISNHLYFYWYRQILGQKVEFLVSFYNNEISEKSEIFDDQFSVERPDGSNFTLKIRSTKLEDSAMYFCASSVRNRELIFGPGTRLTVL.